These 31 T cell receptor beta chains were sequenced from one sample in a study of blood T cells in healthy people across ages. For the second PCR, which ran for about 6 to 11 cycles, a sample-barcoded 5' primer and a J-beta primer mix were used. Using its own MiXCR run on the 5' RACE reads, TCRdb lists one record per CDR3 protein. The table shows more than 1.4 million distinct CDR3 sequences, with approximately 40% occurring only once. The sample was blood. The receptor set was obtained from a woman under 30 in good health.

This clonotype was picked up a small number of times. The chain employs TRBV20-1 and TRBJ2-7, with 7 bases identical to TRBD2. CDR1 is DFQATT, CDR2 SNEGSKA, per germline (reference sequence). The CDR3 covers 14 residues. V lost 5 bases, J lost 2 bases, and 9 bases stayed unmatched. CDR3 DNA: TGCAGTGCTGGAAAGACTAGCTCCCCCTACGAGCAGTACTTC. Residues: CSAGKTSSPYEQYF.

This chain uses TRBV15 with TRBJ2-2, with 8 bases that match TRBD2. This CDR3 region has 16 residues. J gave up 5 bases and V 0 bases, and 5 bases lay outside the gene matches. The germline V gene encodes CDR1 LNHNV and CDR2 YYDKDF (reference sequence). The CDR3 protein is CATSRDRGGLTGELFF. The CDR3 DNA reads as TGTGCCACCAGCAGAGATCGGGGGGGCTTAACCGGGGAGCTGTTTTTT.

The chain couples TRBV11-1 to TRBJ1-6; D perhaps matches TRBD1 (6 bases). CDR3 size: 15 residues. The germline V gene has CDR1 SGHAT and CDR2 FQDESV (reference sequence). V dropped 3 bases and J dropped 7 bases, with 13 bases sitting between them. The CDR3: CASSLSQDRNSPLHF. The CDR3 DNA follows: TGTGCCAGCAGCTTGAGCCAAGACAGGAATTCACCCCTCCACTTT.

This clonotype was seen a few times. The chain has TRBV6-5 and TRBJ1-1, with 10 bases identical to TRBD1. Germline V lookup: CDR1 MNHEY, CDR2 SVGAGI. The CDR3 covers 18 residues. V shed 0 bases and J 1 base; nucleotides not matched to a gene: 8. As DNA, the CDR3 is TGTGCCAGCAGTTACTCGGGGACAGGGGCCGACCCGAACACTGAAGCTTTCTTT. Encoded protein: CASSYSGTGADPNTEAFF.

The chain joins TRBV7-2 to TRBJ2-5; 11 bases map to TRBD2. V shed 4 bases and J 1 base; nucleotides not matched to a gene: 8. Germline V lookup: CDR1 SGHTA, CDR2 FQGNSA. The CDR3 contains 17 residues. CDR3 nucleotides: TGTGCCAGCAGCTCCGGCACTAGCGGGAGCTTCCAAGAGACCCAGTACTTC. Protein product: CASSSGTSGSFQETQYF.

The CDR3 region has the DNA TGTGCCAGCAGCCAGGGACTAGCGGGGGGTAGTAGTGAGCAGTTCTTC. Translating it yields CASSQGLAGGSSEQFF. V and J are TRBV3-1 and TRBJ2-1; 15 nucleotides line up with TRBD2. Trimming removed 3 bases from V and 9 bases from J; junction bases left unmatched: 6. The CDR3 contains 16 residues. Germline CDR1 reads LGHDT; CDR2 reads YNNKEL (reference sequence).

V and J are TRBV28 and TRBJ1-2; the D gene is possibly TRBD1 (5 bases). Germline CDR1 and CDR2: MDHEN and SYDVKM. The length of the CDR3 is 16 residues. With 6 bases removed from V and 4 bases from J, the gap between germline ends came to 21 bases. The CDR3 DNA sequence: TGTGCCAGCAGCCTCCCCGTTAGGCCCGGGGCCTATGGCTACACCTTC. This codes for CASSLPVRPGAYGYTF.

This chain links TRBV20-1 with TRBJ2-1; a possible D gene is TRBD2 (8 bases). The CDR3 length is 17 residues. Germline CDR1 is DFQATT and CDR2 is SNEGSKA (reference sequence). V dropped 3 bases and J dropped 10 bases, with 28 bases sitting between them. CDR3 DNA: TGCAGTGCTAGCTCCGTAGGGGGCGGGGGGTCTCGTAAGGAGCAGTTCTTC. This gives the protein CSASSVGGGGSRKEQFF.

The chain joins TRBV20-1 to TRBJ2-5; no reliable D call. Germline assignment: CDR1 DFQATT and CDR2 SNEGSKA (reference sequence). Trimming stripped 3 bases from V and 11 bases from J, with 13 bases between. The CDR3 is made up of 11 amino acids. The chain's CDR3 is CSASKHNEQYF. In DNA form, the CDR3 reads TGCAGTGCTAGCAAGCACAATGAGCAGTACTTC.

The chain joins TRBV12-3 or TRBV12-4 to TRBJ2-1; TRBD2 matches at 8 bases. V shed 7 bases, J shed 10 bases, and the junction held 12 bases outside the gene matches. This CDR3 comprises 14 residues. CDR3 protein: CASKLNAGGEEQFF. The CDR3 DNA is TGTGCCAGCAAACTTAATGCGGGGGGAGAGGAGCAGTTCTTC.

This chain uses TRBV4-1 with TRBJ2-7; D is possibly TRBD2 (5 bases). CDR1 and CDR2 (germline): MGHRA, YSYEKL. Trimming pared 0 bases from V and 2 bases from J, leaving 17 bases between. The CDR3 totals 17 residues. The CDR3 protein is CASSQDFTGKGTYEQYF. CDR3 nucleotides: TGCGCCAGCAGCCAAGATTTCACGGGGAAAGGAACCTACGAGCAGTACTTC.

This clonotype appeared a single time. The chain combines TRBV9 with TRBJ2-5, with D perhaps being TRBD1 or TRBD2 (6 bases each). The V gene's germline CDR1 is SGDLS and CDR2 YYNGEE. V dropped 3 bases and J dropped 2 bases, with 14 bases sitting between them. There are 15 residues in the CDR3. The CDR3 nucleotides read TGTGCCAGCAGCGCGGGGGCCGAGGGACAAGAGACCCAGTACTTC. This gives the protein CASSAGAEGQETQYF. The full variable domain, completed using reference TRBV9 and TRBJ2-5, is DSGVTQTPKHLITATGQRVTLRCSPRSGDLSVYWYQQSLDQGLQFLIQYYNGEERAKGNILERFSAQQFPDLHSELNLSSLELGDSALYFCASSAGAEGQETQYFGPGTRLLVL.

This clonotype showed up just a few times. The rearrangement joins TRBV15 to TRBJ1-2; D unresolved. Trimming pared 0 bases from V and 3 bases from J, leaving 14 bases between. CDR3 size: 16 residues. Germline-derived CDR1 and CDR2 are LNHNV and YYDKDF (reference sequence). The CDR3 nucleotides read TGTGCCACCAGCAGAGATGGGCGGTTCTCCCACTATGGCTACACCTTC. It specifies CATSRDGRFSHYGYTF.

This clonotype was observed a handful of times. The V gene is TRBV20-1, the J gene TRBJ1-2, with D hard to call. V lost 0 bases, J lost 12 bases, and 11 bases lay in between. This CDR3 is built from 11 residues. Germline CDR1 DFQATT, CDR2 SNEGSKA (reference sequence). The CDR3: CSARDGFLDTF. CDR3 nucleotide sequence: TGCAGTGCTAGAGATGGGTTCCTGGACACCTTC.

This clonotype turned up a few times. The chain carries TRBV9 and TRBJ2-5; TRBD1 matches at 8 bases. With 7 bases clipped from V and 2 bases from J, the junction kept 4 bases outside the gene matches. CDR1 is SGDLS and CDR2 is YYNGEE in the germline V gene. The CDR3 sequence is 13 residues long. The CDR3 DNA follows: TGTGCCAGCTCTGACAGGGGTCAAGAGACCCAGTACTTC. This translates into CASSDRGQETQYF.

The chain recombines TRBV2 with TRBJ2-3; 13 nucleotides align to TRBD2. Unmatched junction bases numbered 5, after V lost 6 bases and J lost 2 bases. The CDR3 runs 16 residues. CDR1 and CDR2 from the germline V gene are SNHLY and FYNNEI. The CDR3 protein is CASRVTSGGVTDTQYF. The CDR3 DNA reads as TGTGCCAGCAGGGTTACTAGCGGGGGGGTCACAGATACGCAGTATTTT.

V usage is TRBV9 and J usage is TRBJ2-1; TRBD2 agrees at 12 bases. The germline gives CDR1 SGDLS, CDR2 YYNGEE. The CDR3 consists of 17 residues. With 3 bases clipped from V and 5 bases from J, the junction kept 9 bases outside the gene matches. The CDR3 DNA is TGTGCCAGCAGCGCCTCCGGGACTAGCGGGTTCGACAATGAGCAGTTCTTC. Translation: CASSASGTSGFDNEQFF.

The chain carries TRBV20-1 and TRBJ2-1; TRBD1 agrees at 11 bases. The CDR3 extends over 13 amino acids. The germline V gene has CDR1 DFQATT and CDR2 SNEGSKA (reference sequence). Trimming cost V 7 bases and J 9 bases; bases outside gene matches: 8. CDR3: CSVPGQGVIEQFF. CDR3 coding DNA: TGCAGTGTCCCGGGACAGGGGGTTATTGAGCAGTTCTTC.

This chain connects TRBV9 to TRBJ2-7, with a weak D call TRBD1 (6 bases). V was clipped by 4 bases and J by 1 base, with 15 bases between them. Per the germline V gene, CDR1 is SGDLS and CDR2 is YYNGEE. CDR3 length equals 15 residues. The CDR3 DNA follows: TGTGCCAGCAGCCCAGGGGTTGGCGGATCCTACGAGCAGTACTTC. Translating gives CASSPGVGGSYEQYF. Using reference TRBV9 and TRBJ2-7 for the parts outside the CDR3, the full variable domain is DSGVTQTPKHLITATGQRVTLRCSPRSGDLSVYWYQQSLDQGLQFLIQYYNGEERAKGNILERFSAQQFPDLHSELNLSSLELGDSALYFCASSPGVGGSYEQYFGPGTRLTVT.

The chain couples TRBV6-6 to TRBJ2-1, with 8 nucleotides matching TRBD1. V lost 6 bases, J lost 0 bases, and 1 base stayed unmatched. This CDR3 spans 14 amino acids. The germline gives CDR1 MNHNY, CDR2 SVGAGI (reference sequence). Here the CDR3 DNA reads TGTGCCAGCAGGACAGGGGCCTCCTACAATGAGCAGTTCTTC. It specifies CASRTGASYNEQFF.

This clonotype was observed a few times. The chain employs TRBV20-1 and TRBJ2-7, with 8 positions matching TRBD2. Unmatched junction bases numbered 6, after V lost 0 bases and J lost 2 bases. CDR3 size: 15 residues. Germline V gene sequence: CDR1 DFQATT, CDR2 SNEGSKA (reference sequence). CDR3 sequence: CSARDPGGTPYEQYF. As DNA, the CDR3 is TGCAGTGCTAGAGATCCGGGGGGGACTCCCTACGAGCAGTACTTC.

The chain couples TRBV27 to TRBJ1-2; no reliable D call. CDR1 and CDR2 from the germline V gene are MNHEY and SMNVEV (reference sequence). The germline V and J ends were trimmed by 1 base and 5 bases, with 11 bases remaining between them. The CDR3 totals 14 residues. The CDR3 here is CASSLLSSGYGYTF. In nucleotides, the CDR3 is TGTGCCAGCAGTTTATTGTCTTCGGGTTATGGCTACACCTTC.

The V and J genes are TRBV20-1 and TRBJ2-2; D is unclear. The germline V gene has CDR1 DFQATT and CDR2 SNEGSKA (reference sequence). Deletions cut 1 base from V and 4 bases from J, with 7 bases between. The CDR3 spans 13 residues. For the CDR3, the DNA is TGCAGTGCTAGAGGCCTTAGCACCGGGGAGCTGTTTTTT. This sequence encodes CSARGLSTGELFF.

This chain connects TRBV12-3 or TRBV12-4 to TRBJ1-2; 8 positions agree with TRBD1. V lost 5 bases to trimming and J lost 5 bases; unmatched junction nucleotides: 10. The CDR3 runs 15 residues. As DNA, the CDR3 is TGTGCCAGCAGTGAGATCGGACAGGGCCCTTATGGCTACACCTTC. It encodes CASSEIGQGPYGYTF.

The gene calls are TRBV20-1 and TRBJ1-2, with TRBD1 matching 8 bases. The CDR3 covers 13 residues. After removal of 3 bases from V and 8 bases from J, the junction contained 8 bases not matched to a gene. Germline values: CDR1 DFQATT, CDR2 SNEGSKA (reference sequence). CDR3 nucleotide sequence: TGCAGTGCTAGGGTGACAGGGGACAGGGGCTACACCTTC. It specifies CSARVTGDRGYTF.

The chain recombines TRBV7-9 with TRBJ2-7; no reliable D call. This CDR3 is 15 amino acids long. Germline loops: CDR1 SEHNR, CDR2 FQNEAQ (reference sequence). V shed 1 base and J shed 6 bases, with 16 bases lying between them. The CDR3 nucleotides are TGTGCCAGCAGCTTAGGGTCCACCCATCTCTCCGAGCAGTACTTC. Translating it yields CASSLGSTHLSEQYF.

This chain connects TRBV11-3 to TRBJ2-7; D gene ambiguous. V lost 3 bases and J lost 5, with 11 bases in between. The length of the CDR3 is 13 residues. Germline CDR1 is SGHNT and CDR2 is YENEEA. The CDR3 loop is CASSFNPKDEQYF. The CDR3 bases are TGTGCCAGCAGCTTCAACCCCAAGGACGAGCAGTACTTC.

This clonotype was found many times. The chain carries TRBV29-1 and TRBJ1-2; D unclear. Trimming cost V 4 bases and J 4 bases, with 10 bases left between them. The CDR3 is 12 residues long. Germline V gives CDR1 SQVTM, CDR2 ANQGSEA. The CDR3 coding sequence is TGCAGCGTTGGGGTGGAAGTCTATGGCTACACCTTC. It yields the protein CSVGVEVYGYTF. Full variable domain (outside the CDR3, taken from reference TRBV29-1 and TRBJ1-2): SAVISQKPSRDICQRGTSLTIQCQVDSQVTMMFWYRQQPGQSLTLIATANQGSEATYESGFVIDKFPISRPNLTFSTLTVSNMSPEDSSIYLCSVGVEVYGYTFGSGTRLTVV.

This chain connects TRBV3-1 to TRBJ2-1; the D call may be TRBD1 or TRBD2 (5 bases each). With 4 bases removed from V and 7 bases from J, the gap between germline ends came to 17 bases. The CDR3 extends over 15 amino acids. Germline CDR1 and CDR2: LGHDT and YNNKEL (reference sequence). CDR3 sequence: CASSPKGLATNEQFF. CDR3 in DNA: TGTGCCAGCAGCCCAAAGGGGCTAGCTACAAATGAGCAGTTCTTC.

This clonotype was observed a few times. The V and J genes are TRBV27 and TRBJ2-1, with D perhaps TRBD2 (5 bases). The V end was cut by 7 bases, the J end by 2 bases, with 21 bases between. Germline CDR1 reads MNHEY; CDR2 reads SMNVEV (reference sequence). The length of the CDR3 is 17 residues. Here the CDR3 reads CASTPNNGLRPYNEQFF. In DNA, the CDR3 is TGTGCCAGCACCCCGAATAACGGACTCCGACCCTACAATGAGCAGTTCTTC.

As regards this clonotype: A much larger clone is a single base away; this may be a read error. This chain connects TRBV4-1 to TRBJ2-3; 9 nucleotides align to TRBD1. The CDR3 extends over 16 amino acids. CDR1 is MGHRA, CDR2 YSYEKL, per germline. The CDR3 nucleotides are TGCGCCAGCAGCCAAGGTCCGGGACAGGGAACAGAGACGCAGTATTTT. Translating it yields CASSQGPGQGTETQYF.